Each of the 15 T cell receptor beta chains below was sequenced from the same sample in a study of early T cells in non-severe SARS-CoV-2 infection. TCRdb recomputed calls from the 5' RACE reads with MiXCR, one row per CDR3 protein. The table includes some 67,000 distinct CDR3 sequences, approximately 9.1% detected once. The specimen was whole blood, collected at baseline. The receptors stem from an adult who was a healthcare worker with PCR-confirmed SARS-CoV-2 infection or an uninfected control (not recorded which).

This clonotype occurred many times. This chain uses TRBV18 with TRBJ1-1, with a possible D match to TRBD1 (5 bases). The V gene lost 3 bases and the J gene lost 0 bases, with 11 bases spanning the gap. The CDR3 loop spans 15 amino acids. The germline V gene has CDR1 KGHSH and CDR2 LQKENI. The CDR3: CASSPPGRLNTEAFF. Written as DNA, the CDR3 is TGTGCCAGCTCACCTCCGGGACGACTGAACACTGAAGCTTTCTTT.

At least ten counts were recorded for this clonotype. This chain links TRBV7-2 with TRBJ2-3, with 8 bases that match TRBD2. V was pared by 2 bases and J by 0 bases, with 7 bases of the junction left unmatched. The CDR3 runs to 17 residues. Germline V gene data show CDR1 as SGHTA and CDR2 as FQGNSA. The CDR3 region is CASSLLAGISSTDTQYF. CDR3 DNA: TGTGCCAGCAGCTTACTAGCGGGTATCTCTAGCACAGATACGCAGTATTTT.

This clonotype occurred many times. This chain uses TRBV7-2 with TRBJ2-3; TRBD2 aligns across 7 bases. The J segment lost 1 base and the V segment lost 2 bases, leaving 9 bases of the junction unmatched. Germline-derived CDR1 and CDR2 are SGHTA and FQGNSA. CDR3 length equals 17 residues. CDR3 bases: TGTGCCAGCAGCTTAAGACCCACTAGCGAGCGCACAGATACGCAGTATTTT. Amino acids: CASSLRPTSERTDTQYF.

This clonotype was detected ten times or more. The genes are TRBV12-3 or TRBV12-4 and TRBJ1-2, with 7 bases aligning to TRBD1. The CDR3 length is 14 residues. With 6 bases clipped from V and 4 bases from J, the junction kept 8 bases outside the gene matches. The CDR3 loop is CASSRTGRGYGYTF. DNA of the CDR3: TGTGCCAGCAGCAGGACAGGTCGGGGCTATGGCTACACCTTC.

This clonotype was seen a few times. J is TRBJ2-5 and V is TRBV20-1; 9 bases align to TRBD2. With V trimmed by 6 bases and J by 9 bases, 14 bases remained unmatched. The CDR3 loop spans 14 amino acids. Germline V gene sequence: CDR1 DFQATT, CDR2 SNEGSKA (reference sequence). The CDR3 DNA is TGCAGTGCGCTGAAGCGGGAGGCCCCTGAGGCCCAGTACTTC. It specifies CSALKREAPEAQYF.

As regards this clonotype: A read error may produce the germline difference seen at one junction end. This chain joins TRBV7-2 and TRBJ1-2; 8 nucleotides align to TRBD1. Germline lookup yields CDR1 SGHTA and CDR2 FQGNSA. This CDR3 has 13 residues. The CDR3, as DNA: TGTGTCAGCAGCCCAGGGACAGGCTATGGCTACACCTTC. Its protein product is CVSSPGTGYGYTF.

The CDR3, as DNA: TGCAGTGCCACCCTAGCGGGAGGAGGGTATGAGCAGTTCTTC. Its protein product is CSATLAGGGYEQFF. The chain uses TRBV20-1 and TRBJ2-1; 11 bases are a match to TRBD2. There are 14 residues in the CDR3. CDR1 DFQATT and CDR2 SNEGSKA come from the germline V gene (reference sequence). V trimming: 6 bases; J trimming: 8 bases; junction bases outside the gene matches: 9.

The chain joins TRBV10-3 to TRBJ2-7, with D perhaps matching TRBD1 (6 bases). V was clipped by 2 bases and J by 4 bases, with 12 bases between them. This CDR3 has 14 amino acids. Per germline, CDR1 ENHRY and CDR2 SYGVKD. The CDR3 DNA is TGTGCCATCAGTGAGCCCTCCAGGGGATACGAGCAGTACTTC. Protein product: CAISEPSRGYEQYF.

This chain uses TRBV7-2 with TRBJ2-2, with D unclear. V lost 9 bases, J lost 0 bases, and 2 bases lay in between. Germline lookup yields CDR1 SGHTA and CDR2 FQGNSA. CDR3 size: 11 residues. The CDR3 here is CASTNTGELFF. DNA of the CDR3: TGTGCCAGTACGAACACCGGGGAGCTGTTTTTT.

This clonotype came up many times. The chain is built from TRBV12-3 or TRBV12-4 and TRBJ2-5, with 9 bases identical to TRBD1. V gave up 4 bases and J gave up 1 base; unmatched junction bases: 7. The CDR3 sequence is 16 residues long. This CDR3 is CASSWGNRGLQETQYF. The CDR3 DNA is TGTGCCAGCAGTTGGGGGAACAGGGGGCTCCAAGAGACCCAGTACTTC.

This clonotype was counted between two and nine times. The CDR3 DNA sequence: TGTGCCAGCAGCATATATACAGGGGCTTTCTTT. Its protein is CASSIYTGAFF. The chain carries TRBV7-2 and TRBJ1-1, with D perhaps TRBD1 (6 bases). CDR3 length: 11 amino acids. Trimming removed 5 bases from V and 11 bases from J, with 12 bases in between. CDR1 is SGHTA, CDR2 FQGNSA, per germline.

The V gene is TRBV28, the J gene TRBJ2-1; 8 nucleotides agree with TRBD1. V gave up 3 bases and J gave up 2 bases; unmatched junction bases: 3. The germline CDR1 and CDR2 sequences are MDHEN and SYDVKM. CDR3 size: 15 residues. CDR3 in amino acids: CASSFQGQAYNEQFF. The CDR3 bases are TGTGCCAGCAGTTTCCAGGGACAGGCCTACAATGAGCAGTTCTTC. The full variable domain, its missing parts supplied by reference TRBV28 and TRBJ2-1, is DVKVTQSSRYLVKRTGEKVFLECVQDMDHENMFWYRQDPGLGLRLIYFSYDVKMKEKGDIPEGYSVSREKKERFSLILESASTNQTSMYLCASSFQGQAYNEQFFGPGTRLTVL.

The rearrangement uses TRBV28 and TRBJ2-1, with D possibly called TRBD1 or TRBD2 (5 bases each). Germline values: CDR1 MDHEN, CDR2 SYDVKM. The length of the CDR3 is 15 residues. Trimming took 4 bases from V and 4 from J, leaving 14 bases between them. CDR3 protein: CASSSGRRIYNEQFF. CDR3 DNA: TGTGCCAGCAGTTCGGGACGCCGCATATACAATGAGCAGTTCTTC.

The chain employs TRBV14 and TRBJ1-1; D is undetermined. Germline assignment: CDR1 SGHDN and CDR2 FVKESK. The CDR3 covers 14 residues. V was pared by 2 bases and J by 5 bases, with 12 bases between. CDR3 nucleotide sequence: TGTGCCAGCAGCCAACAGGCGGGAGGTACTGAAGCTTTCTTT. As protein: CASSQQAGGTEAFF.

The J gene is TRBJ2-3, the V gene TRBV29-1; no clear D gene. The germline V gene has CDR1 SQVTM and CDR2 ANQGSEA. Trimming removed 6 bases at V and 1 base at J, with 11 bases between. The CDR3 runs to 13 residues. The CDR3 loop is CSVVRAGTDTQYF. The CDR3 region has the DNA TGCAGCGTAGTGAGAGCTGGCACAGATACGCAGTATTTT.